This T cell receptor beta chain was obtained from a study of identifying expanded T cells in peripheral blood (dated by TCRdb to between 2019 and 2020). Study-level background: Four technical replicates, made by sequencing separate aliquots from the same pool of genomic DNA, were compared pairwise. The investigation overall reported the following: The beta-binomial model significantly reduced the number of clones called differentially abundant and the false-positive rate across all healthy-donor time intervals. Across all healthy donors, variance in clone template counts between roughly 2-week samples was found to increase significantly with total template count. The binomial model flagged approximately 1.3 differentially abundant clones between technical replicates but about 15 over around two weeks and approximately 18 over approximately 4 weeks. The authors expected biological variance in healthy repertoires might increase further over much longer intervals such as months to years.

No immune events, such as infections, were documented for the healthy donors during the collection period. Blood repertoires from healthy donors were used as a training cohort for calibrating time-dependent variance in a beta-binomial model of differential abundance of T-cell clones. The training cohort comprised roughly ten healthy donors, 3 female and 7 male. On average the donors were 43 years old, and their ages spanned roughly 29 to 64 years. Obtained from a commercial supplier, whole blood was collected from each healthy donor at three time points set around 13 days apart. For immunosequencing, genomic DNA was extracted from whole blood that had not been sorted. TCRbeta CDR3 regions were profiled with the immunoSEQ Assay using bias-controlled multiplex PCR amplification of genomic DNA. As for how the authors treated the data: To quantify the absolute abundance of each unique TCRbeta CDR3 region, the sequences were collapsed and filtered. Two models were used to test differential abundance: a binomial model (Fisher-equivalent) and a beta-binomial model that adds time-dependent variance fitted from healthy donors. Clones with fewer than 5 combined templates were removed, and differential abundance was called for clones with a Benjamini-Hochberg FDR below 0.01. The form v = (b*log(k)+a)^2 was used to model beta-binomial variance as a function of total template count across the two samples. TCRdb mirrors the immuneACCESS table, restricted to in-frame sequences. Some clones are absent from its copies; in checked studies, under half trace to an unresolved V gene, and the reason for the others is unknown. That table gives V, J and clone size, and the DNA gave D and trimming. The sample table holds some 96,000 clones, of which about 90% were seen once. The top ten hold 4.5% to 6.5% of the sample.

The CDR3 contains 14 residues, cysteine and phenylalanine counted. Kept here is only the CDR3 DNA, which spans 42 bases and is read in frame from base 1. CDR1 and CDR2 are drawn from the germline V gene (reference sequence): MNHNY, SVGAGI. V lost 2 bases and J lost 7 bases; the stretch between them is 14 bases long. Points on this clone: Its binding antigen is unknown. Base quality data are lacking; no much larger clone is found one base away.

The source material was blood. The chain was built from TRBV6-6 and TRBJ1-2; the best D guess is TRBD1, with 6 bases matching. The source is a person between 18 and 75 years old in good health. DNA sequence: TGTGCCAGCAGTTACCCCCAGGGGTCAGGTGGCTACACCTTC. It translates to CASSYPQGSGGYTF.